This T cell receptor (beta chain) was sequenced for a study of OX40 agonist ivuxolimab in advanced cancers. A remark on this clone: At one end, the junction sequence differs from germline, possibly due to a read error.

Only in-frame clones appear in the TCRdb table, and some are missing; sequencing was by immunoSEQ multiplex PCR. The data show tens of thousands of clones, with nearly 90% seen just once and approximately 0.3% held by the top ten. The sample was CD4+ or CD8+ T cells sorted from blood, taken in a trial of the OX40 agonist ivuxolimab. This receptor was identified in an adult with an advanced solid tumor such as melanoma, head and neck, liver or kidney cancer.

The CDR3 DNA sequence: TGCAGTGCCAGAGGACAGGGGGTACTGTTTTTT. As protein: CSARGQGVLFF. This chain uses TRBV20-1 with TRBJ1-4; 10 bases fit TRBD1. Germline CDR1 reads DFQATT; CDR2 reads SNEGSKA (reference sequence). The CDR3 consists of 11 residues.